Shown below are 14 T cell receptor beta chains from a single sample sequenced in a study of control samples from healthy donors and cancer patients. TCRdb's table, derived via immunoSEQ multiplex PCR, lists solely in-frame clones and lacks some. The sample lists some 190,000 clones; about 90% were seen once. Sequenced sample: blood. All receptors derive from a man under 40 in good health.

Written as DNA, the CDR3 is TGTGCCAGCAGCGAACTGACAGGGGGCTCCTACGAGCAGTACTTC. It is translated as CASSELTGGSYEQYF. The chain carries TRBV5-8 and TRBJ2-7; TRBD1 matches 9 bases. With 4 bases clipped from V and 0 bases from J, the junction kept 5 bases outside the gene matches. Germline V gene sequence: CDR1 SGHTS, CDR2 YDEGEE. This CDR3 is built from 15 residues.

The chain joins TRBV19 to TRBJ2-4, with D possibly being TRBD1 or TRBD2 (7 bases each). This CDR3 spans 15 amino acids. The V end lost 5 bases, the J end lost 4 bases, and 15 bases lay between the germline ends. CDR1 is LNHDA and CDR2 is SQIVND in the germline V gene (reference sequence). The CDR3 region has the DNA TGTGCCAGTAGTGCTCCGGGGGGACAGAAAAACATTCAGTACTTC. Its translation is CASSAPGGQKNIQYF.

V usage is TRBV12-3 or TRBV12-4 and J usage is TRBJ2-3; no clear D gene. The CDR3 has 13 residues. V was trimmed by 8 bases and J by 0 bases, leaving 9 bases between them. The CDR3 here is CASGLQSTDTQYF. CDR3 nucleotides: TGTGCCAGCGGGCTACAAAGCACAGATACGCAGTATTTT.

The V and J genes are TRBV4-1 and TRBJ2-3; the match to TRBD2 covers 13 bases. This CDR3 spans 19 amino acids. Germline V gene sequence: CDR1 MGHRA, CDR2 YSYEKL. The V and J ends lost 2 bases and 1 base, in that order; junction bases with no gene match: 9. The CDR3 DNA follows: TGCGCCAGCAGCCAAACCACTAGCGGGGGGGTTCGGGGCACAGATACGCAGTATTTT. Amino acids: CASSQTTSGGVRGTDTQYF.

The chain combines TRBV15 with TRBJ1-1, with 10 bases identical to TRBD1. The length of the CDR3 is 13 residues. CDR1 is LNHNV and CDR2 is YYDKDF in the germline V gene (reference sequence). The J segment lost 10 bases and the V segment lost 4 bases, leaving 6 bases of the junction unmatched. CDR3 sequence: CATSKPRTGGAFF. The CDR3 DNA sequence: TGTGCCACCAGCAAACCACGGACAGGGGGAGCTTTCTTT.

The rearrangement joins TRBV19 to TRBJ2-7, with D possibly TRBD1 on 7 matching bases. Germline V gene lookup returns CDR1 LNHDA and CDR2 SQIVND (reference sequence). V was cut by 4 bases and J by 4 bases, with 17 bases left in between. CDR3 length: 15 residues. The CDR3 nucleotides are TGTGCCAGTAGTACCCGGGAGAGGGGGCCTTACGAGCAGTACTTC. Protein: CASSTRERGPYEQYF.

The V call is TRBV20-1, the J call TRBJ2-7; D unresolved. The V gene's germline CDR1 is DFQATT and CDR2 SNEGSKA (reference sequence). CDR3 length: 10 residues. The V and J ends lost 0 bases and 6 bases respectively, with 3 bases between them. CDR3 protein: CSARDFEQYF. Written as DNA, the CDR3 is TGCAGTGCTAGAGATTTCGAGCAGTACTTC.

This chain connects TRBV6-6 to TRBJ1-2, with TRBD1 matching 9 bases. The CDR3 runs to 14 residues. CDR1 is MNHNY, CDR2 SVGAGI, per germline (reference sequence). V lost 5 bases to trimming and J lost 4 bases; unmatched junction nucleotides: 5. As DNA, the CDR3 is TGTGCCAGCAGTCGGACAGGGGAGGGCTATGGCTACACCTTC. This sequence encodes CASSRTGEGYGYTF.

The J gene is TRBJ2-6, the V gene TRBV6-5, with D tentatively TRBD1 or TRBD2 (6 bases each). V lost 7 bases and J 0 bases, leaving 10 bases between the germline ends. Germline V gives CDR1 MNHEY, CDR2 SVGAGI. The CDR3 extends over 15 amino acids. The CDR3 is CASKGGSSGANVLTF. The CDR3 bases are TGTGCCAGCAAGGGGGGCTCCTCTGGGGCCAACGTCCTGACTTTC.

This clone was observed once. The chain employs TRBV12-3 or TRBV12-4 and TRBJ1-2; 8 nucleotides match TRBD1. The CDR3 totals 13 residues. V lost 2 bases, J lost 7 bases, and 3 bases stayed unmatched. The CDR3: CASSLQGALGYTF. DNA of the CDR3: TGTGCCAGCAGTTTACAGGGGGCGCTTGGCTACACCTTC.

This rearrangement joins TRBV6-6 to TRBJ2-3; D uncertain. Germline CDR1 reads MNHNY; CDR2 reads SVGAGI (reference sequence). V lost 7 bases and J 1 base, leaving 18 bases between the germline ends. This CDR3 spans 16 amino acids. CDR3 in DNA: TGTGCCAGCACCGACCGGCGTAAACGAGGCACAGATACGCAGTATTTT. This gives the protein CASTDRRKRGTDTQYF.

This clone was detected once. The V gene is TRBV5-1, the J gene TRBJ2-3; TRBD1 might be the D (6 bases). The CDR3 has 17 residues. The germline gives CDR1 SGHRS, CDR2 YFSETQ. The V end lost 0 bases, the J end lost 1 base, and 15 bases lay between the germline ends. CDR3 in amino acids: CASSLVGRGTGTDTQYF. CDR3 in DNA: TGCGCCAGCAGCTTGGTTGGCAGGGGAACCGGCACAGATACGCAGTATTTT.

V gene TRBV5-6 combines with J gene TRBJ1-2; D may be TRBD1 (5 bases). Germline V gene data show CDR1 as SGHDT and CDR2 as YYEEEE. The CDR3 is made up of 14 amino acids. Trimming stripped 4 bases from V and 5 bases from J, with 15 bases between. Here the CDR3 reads CASSLRQIVYGYTF. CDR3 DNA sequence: TGTGCCAGCAGCCTAAGACAGATAGTATATGGCTACACCTTC.

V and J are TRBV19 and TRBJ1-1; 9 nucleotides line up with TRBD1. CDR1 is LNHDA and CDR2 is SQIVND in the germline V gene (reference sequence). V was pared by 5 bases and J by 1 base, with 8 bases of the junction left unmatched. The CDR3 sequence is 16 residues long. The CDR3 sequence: CASSRIPGQGNTEAFF. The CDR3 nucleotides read TGTGCCAGTAGTCGAATCCCGGGACAGGGGAACACTGAAGCTTTCTTT.